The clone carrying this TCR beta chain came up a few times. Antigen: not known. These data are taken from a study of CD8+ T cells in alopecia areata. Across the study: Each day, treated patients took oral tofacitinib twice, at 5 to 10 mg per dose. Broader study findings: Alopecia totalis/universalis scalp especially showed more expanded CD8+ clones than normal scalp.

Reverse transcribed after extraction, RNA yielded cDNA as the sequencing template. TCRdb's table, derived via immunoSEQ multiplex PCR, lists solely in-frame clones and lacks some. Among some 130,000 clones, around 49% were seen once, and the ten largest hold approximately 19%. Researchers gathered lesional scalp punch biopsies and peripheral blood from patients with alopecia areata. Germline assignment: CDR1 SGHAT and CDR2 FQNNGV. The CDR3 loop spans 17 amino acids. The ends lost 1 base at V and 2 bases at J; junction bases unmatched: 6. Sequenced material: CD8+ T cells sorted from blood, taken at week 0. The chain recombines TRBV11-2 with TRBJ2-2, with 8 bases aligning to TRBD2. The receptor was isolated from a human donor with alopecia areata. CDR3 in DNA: TGTGCCAGCAGCTTAGGGAGCGGGGGCCCAAACACCGGGGAGCTGTTTTTT. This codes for CASSLGSGGPNTGELFF.